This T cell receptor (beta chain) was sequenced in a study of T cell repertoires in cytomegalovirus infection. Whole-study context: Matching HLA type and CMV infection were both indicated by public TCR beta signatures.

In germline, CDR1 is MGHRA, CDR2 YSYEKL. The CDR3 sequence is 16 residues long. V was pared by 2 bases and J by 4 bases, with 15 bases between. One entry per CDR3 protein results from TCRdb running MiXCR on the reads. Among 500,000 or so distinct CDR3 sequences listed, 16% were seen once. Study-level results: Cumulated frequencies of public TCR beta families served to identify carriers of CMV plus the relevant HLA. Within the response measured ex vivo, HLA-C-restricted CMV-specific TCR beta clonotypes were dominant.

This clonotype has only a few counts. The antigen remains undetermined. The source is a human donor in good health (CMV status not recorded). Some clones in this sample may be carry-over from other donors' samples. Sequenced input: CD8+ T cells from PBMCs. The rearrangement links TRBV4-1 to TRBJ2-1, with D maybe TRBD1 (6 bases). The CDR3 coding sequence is TGCGCCAGCAGCCAATTGGGGGCTCGTATATACAATGAGCAGTTCTTC. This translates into CASSQLGARIYNEQFF.